This T cell receptor (beta chain) was identified during a study of cytomegalovirus exposure and HLA in healthy donors (dated by TCRdb to 2017 to 2019). Regarding the study in general: In an earlier analysis of approximately 640 of the donors, 250 to 300 Gb of sequence data and 117 million unique TCR beta sequences from 150 million to 200 million T cells were reported. To predict cytomegalovirus infection status, the study combined high-throughput TCR immunosequencing, statistical association of individual TCRs with disease status, and machine learning. Of the roughly 400 genotyped donors, less than 85% were placed in the genetic ancestry cluster associated with self-reported Caucasian donors. The later analysis used no new phenotypic data to find candidate immune exposures, relying instead on TCR beta sequences and their occurrence across donors. In an earlier analysis of a few hundred of the donors, high-throughput TCR beta sequencing was used to judge whether each TCR beta V gene segment behaved as functional or pseudogenic. Donor age, sex, ethnicity and CMV serostatus were compiled alongside the repertoire data. Genome-wide SNP genotypes for about 65% of the roughly 670 donors were used in a later genetic analysis, which treated that subset as a discovery cohort. On average, roughly 250,000 unique TCR beta nucleotide sequences were sequenced per donor among 398 genotyped donors of the cohort, with roughly 20% of those sequences being non-productive. A separate validation cohort of 100 to 150 different subjects was used in addition to the approximately 670-subject first cohort. An early release that covered approximately 600 HLA-typed donors contained approximately 320 gigabases of sequencing data and tens of millions of unique TCR sequences. A later analysis re-analyzed previously published TCR beta repertoires from 650 to 800 donors and added high-resolution HLA genotyping to study TCR occurrence patterns. Using immunosequencing, the study profiled T cell repertoires from 666 subjects and related those repertoires to cytomegalovirus serostatus. All discovery cohort repertoires had been generated using a single sequencing platform. Typing coverage differed by locus: A, B, C, DRB1 and DQB1 were typed in about 620-630 donors, DQA1 in about 550, DPA1 in nearly 610, and DPB1 in approximately 450. Five DR-DQ haplotypes were treated as single units for association and clustering because of strong linkage in the cohort. HLA typing covered class I and class II loci at four-digit resolution. The study aimed to test whether signatures of past pathogen exposure could be identified by cataloging public T cell receptors.

The investigation overall reported the following: An association between a missense DCLRE1C variant and V-gene and J-gene trimming of TCR beta chains was found in a later genetic analysis and replicated in an independent cohort. A few of the identified cytomegalovirus-associated TCR beta chains were confirmed in vitro to be specific for cytomegalovirus antigens. Immune exposure information for the cohort was limited to CMV serostatus. When HLA alleles, especially DR and DQ, strongly co-occurred, TCR associations were difficult to assign to individual alleles. A group of highly shared sequence variants was considered likely to be a technical artifact of the sequencing pipeline. Because the 87-base-pair reads could not distinguish some IMGT-functional V segments, including TRBV6-2 and TRBV6-3, those segments were excluded. Because HLA typing was missing for some donors at each locus, association tests included only the typed subset. Compared with the 666-donor mean, donors in an Asian-associated ancestry cluster had fewer N-insertions in productive TCRs, according to a later genetic analysis. This cohort had only TCR beta chains sequenced, and the lack of alpha or paired-chain data limited which features could be detected. A further reported finding was that TCR beta sequences accurately predicted the HLA-A and HLA-B alleles for most subjects in the first cohort. Roughly uniform sequencing depth across donors was assumed in presence/absence analyses, although this assumption may not hold. According to a later analysis, most CMV-associated TCR beta chains appeared to be HLA-restricted, and the HLA associations seemed to be driven largely by CMV exposure. Correlated functional status among segregating V segments might be attributable to linkage disequilibrium, but an unknown experimental factor could not be ruled out. According to the authors, the approach could potentially be generalized to other disease states and immunological phenotypes. A total of roughly 160 TCR beta chains were listed by the study as associated with cytomegalovirus. The earlier analysis of approximately 590 of the donors excluded around 17 rarely observed V segments, including chromosome 9 orphons, because counts were too low. A later analysis reported that several top co-occurrence clusters appeared linked to parvovirus B19, influenza, CMV and Epstein-Barr virus. In a later analysis, HLA-associated TCR beta chains were found to be more clonally expanded and to have lower generation probabilities than equally common non-associated chains. Cytomegalovirus status was reported to be diagnosed by the classifier with high specificity and sensitivity in both the original and validation cohorts. In a later analysis, some 18,000 TCR beta sequences were associated with specific HLA alleles at a false discovery rate of 0.05. In an earlier analysis of 587 of the donors, most TCR beta V segments appeared in productive rearrangements about 87% or about 30% of the time, broadly matching IMGT annotations. Most TCR sequences were seen in very few donors, while some public TCRs were found in many individuals. According to a later analysis, TCR association rates differed among HLA loci, with DRB1 alleles showing the most associated TCRs and HLA-C alleles showing the fewest.

This clone has a single count. Its antigen remains unidentified. One junction end does not reproduce the germline sequence, and a read error may be involved. Other DNA sequences in this sample translate to the same CDR3. For CDR1 and CDR2, the germline V gene (reference sequence) lists LNHNV and YYDKDF. From the cysteine through the phenylalanine, the CDR3 covers 15 amino acids. Just CDR3 DNA is preserved here, 45 bases in frame from base 1. Libraries were prepared through the immunoSEQ multiplex PCR assay. For the multiplex PCR, a mixture combining 60 forward primers for TCR Vbeta segments and 13 reverse primers for TCR Jbeta segments was used. A multiplex PCR assay on genomic DNA amplified the CDR3 region of rearranged TCR beta genes. Amplified TCR beta libraries were sequenced as 87-base-pair reads on the Illumina HiSeq System. Turning to the authors' computational methods: Across the 640 or so repertoires, a later analysis counted approximately 83 million unique TCR beta chains, 8.5 million to 12 million of which were shared by at least two donors. To remove PCR and sequencing errors, raw reads were error-corrected and collapsed into unique sequences using a nearest-neighbor algorithm that merged closely related sequences. V, D and J gene segments were assigned by aligning CDR3 sequences to IMGT reference sequences. Each retained sequence needed at least a six-nucleotide match to both a V gene segment and a J gene segment. A rearrangement was called productive if the CDR3 had no stop codons and remained in frame with V and J, and every other rearrangement was called non-productive. CDR3 was defined by IMGT convention, running from the second conserved V-encoded cysteine to the conserved J-encoded phenylalanine. The earlier analysis of roughly 590 of the donors excluded sequences that lacked an unambiguous match to a single V gene segment. In an earlier analysis of some 590 of the donors, a V segment was called functional when productive rearrangements were above 56.7%, and segregating when the standard deviation between donors exceeded 5%. A statistical classification framework was built for diagnosing cytomegalovirus status from the catalog of TCR beta chain sequences. V and J gene assignment, in a later analysis, came from comparing TCR nucleotide sequences with IMGT/GENE-DB human TR gene sequences. In a later analysis, CDR3 sequences and most-parsimonious VDJ recombination scenarios were assigned using the TCRdist pipeline. In a later analysis, every TCR beta chain was defined by the combination of its CDR3 amino acid sequence and its V-gene family, and reads without a unique V-gene family were dropped. A later analysis removed nearly 600 highly shared, low-generation-probability nucleotide sequences to deal with suspected cross-contamination and a sequencing artifact. A later analysis calculated a clonal expansion index for each public chain from normalized within-repertoire ranks of inferred template counts. Generation probabilities in a later analysis came from a VDJ recombination model fitted to out-of-frame rearrangements, and those results were checked against IGoR. In a later analysis, TCR-TCR, TCR-HLA and TCR-CMV co-occurrence was scored with hypergeometric tests, and a repertoire-size bias correction was applied to TCR pairs. False discovery rates were estimated in a later analysis by permuting HLA or CMV assignments 20 times. In a later analysis, co-occurring TCRs were grouped using DBSCAN, and TCRdist sequence similarity was added for clustering within HLA-allele-positive subsets. Repertoires with fewer than 30,000 or more than 120,000 public chains were left out of co-occurrence clustering, as were about five repertoires with anomalous nucleotide sharing. TCRdb holds this immuneACCESS table with in-frame rearrangements only. Some clones are missing; in checked studies, unresolved V genes explain under half, and the rest has no known cause. That table supplies the V and J calls and clone size; D and trimming were determined from the DNA. The table for this sample lists around 150,000 clones; more than 75% of them were counted only once. The top ten hold around 3.7% of the sample.

The cohort consisted of some 670 healthy bone marrow donors. Cohort members were all nominally healthy when sampled, although unrecorded immune exposures were likely present. The donor was CMV seronegative and belonged to the group of under 400 seronegative cohort members. A peripheral blood sample was provided by each donor, and peripheral blood mononuclear cells were used for TCR beta sequencing. The Qiagen DNeasy Blood Extraction Kit was used to extract genomic DNA from the blood cell samples. The rearrangement combines TRBV15 with TRBJ2-7, and TRBD2 may be the D gene, going by 6 matching bases. The clonotype originates from a man aged 18-30 years in good health and CMV-seronegative. Sequenced material: PBMCs. The DNA is as follows: TGTGCCACCAGCAGCGCGCTTGGGGGGTCCTATGAGCAGTACTTC. Translated, this gives CATSSALGGSYEQYF. The variable domain in full, with residues beyond the CDR3 obtained from the reference TRBV15 and TRBJ2-7 genes, is DAMVIQNPRYQVTQFGKPVTLSCSQTLNHNVMYWYQQKSSQAPKLLFHYYDKDFNNEADTPDNFQSRRPNTSFCFLDIRSPGLGDTAMYLCATSSALGGSYEQYFGPGTRLTVT.